This T cell receptor beta chain was found in a study of cytomegalovirus exposure and HLA in healthy donors. A multiplex PCR was run with 60 Vbeta primers and 13 Jbeta primers. The assay was immunoSEQ multiplex PCR, and TCRdb's table has in-frame clones only and misses some. Here the sample spans 130,000 to 150,000 clones, around 80% being singletons. The CDR3 totals 15 residues. V was pared by 2 bases and J by 2 bases, with 3 bases of the junction left unmatched. Germline CDR1 and CDR2: PRHDT and FYEKMQ (reference sequence). The V gene is TRBV13, the J gene TRBJ1-3, with TRBD1 matching over 7 bases. This TCR derives from an older woman in good health and CMV-seropositive. The sample was PBMCs. Here the CDR3 DNA reads TGTGCCAGCAGCTTAAATGACAGGGCTGGAAACACCATATATTTT. Amino acids: CASSLNDRAGNTIYF. Looking up the rest from reference TRBV13 and TRBJ1-3 gives the full variable domain: AAGVIQSPRHLIKEKRETATLKCYPIPRHDTVYWYQQGPGQDPQFLISFYEKMQSDKGSIPDRFSAQQFSDYHSELNMSSLELGDSALYFCASSLNDRAGNTIYFGEGSWLTVV.